These T cell receptor beta chains were read from a single sample in a study of cytomegalovirus exposure and HLA in healthy donors. Sequencing was performed with immunoSEQ multiplex PCR; in TCRdb, only in-frame clones are kept and a portion is missing. The repertoire holds 130,000 to 150,000 clones, with 70% to 80% as singletons. The sequencing input was PBMCs. These receptors originate from a man in his late teens or twenties in good health and CMV-seronegative. The CDR3 runs from the conserved cysteine through the conserved F or W. The order of the fields is J gene, clone size, D gene, V gene, CDR3 protein, CDR3 DNA. D genes are given only for firm matches. Clone size is shown for a subset of rows, as once, few, many or a class of expanded clone.

TRBJ1-6	.	TRBD1	TRBV5-1	CASSLGRQGNSPLHF	TGCGCCAGCAGCTTGGGGCGACAGGGGAATTCACCCCTCCACTTT
TRBJ1-2	.	TRBD1	TRBV10-3	CAISDRGNYGYTF	TGTGCCATCAGTGACAGGGGGAACTATGGCTACACCTTC
TRBJ2-5	.	.	TRBV7-2	CASSLLREETQYF	TGTGCCAGCAGCTTACTCAGGGAAGAGACCCAGTACTTC
TRBJ2-7	.	.	TRBV30	CAWKRTKPSEQYF	TGTGCCTGGAAGAGGACAAAGCCCTCCGAGCAGTACTTC
TRBJ1-1	.	TRBD1	TRBV7-3	CASSRQGGTEAFF	TGTGCCAGCAGCCGACAGGGGGGCACTGAAGCTTTCTTT
TRBJ2-1	few	.	TRBV4-1	CASSLIGLGSSYNEQFF	TGCGCCAGCAGCCTCATCGGACTGGGGAGCTCCTACAATGAGCAGTTCTTC
TRBJ2-7	.	TRBD1	TRBV28	CASSGQGGTYEQYF	TGTGCCAGCAGTGGACAGGGGGGGACCTACGAGCAGTACTTC
TRBJ1-1	.	.	TRBV30	CAWSVRRVAEAFF	TGTGCCTGGAGTGTACGCAGGGTGGCAGAAGCTTTCTTT
TRBJ2-3	.	TRBD2	TRBV6-1	CASSEGLAGGFDTQYF	TGTGCCAGCAGTGAAGGGCTAGCGGGGGGGTTTGATACGCAGTATTTT
TRBJ1-2	.	.	TRBV6-1	CASRTGSYGYTF	TGTGCCAGCAGGACAGGATCATATGGCTACACCTTC
TRBJ2-2	.	TRBD1	TRBV6-5	CASSSMTGGGELFF	TGTGCCAGCAGTTCCATGACAGGGGGCGGGGAGCTGTTTTTT
TRBJ1-1	.	.	TRBV5-1	CASSPEVLPNTEAFF	TGCGCCAGCAGCCCGGAGGTTCTACCGAACACTGAAGCTTTCTTT
TRBJ2-5	.	TRBD2	TRBV10-1	CATSPSGGETQYF	TGCGCCACCTCCCCATCGGGGGGAGAGACCCAGTACTTC
TRBJ2-7	.	TRBD2	TRBV4-1	CASSHEAVAGGGDEQYF	TGCGCCAGCAGCCATGAGGCGGTAGCGGGAGGCGGCGACGAGCAGTACTTC
TRBJ1-5	.	.	TRBV2	CASSGGLQNQPQHF	TGTGCCAGCAGCGGGGGGCTGCAGAATCAGCCCCAGCATTTT
TRBJ1-4	.	TRBD1	TRBV7-9	CASSLTGTELEKLFF	TGTGCCAGCAGCCTAACCGGGACAGAACTTGAAAAACTGTTTTTT
TRBJ1-2	few	TRBD1	TRBV30	CAWSVKAGGDYGYTF	TGTGCCTGGAGTGTAAAGGCAGGGGGCGATTACGGCTACACCTTC
TRBJ1-4	.	TRBD1	TRBV11-2	CASSPPWTGNEKLFF	TGTGCCAGCAGCCCCCCTTGGACAGGCAATGAAAAACTGTTTTTT
TRBJ1-5	.	.	TRBV27	CASSFGDSNQPQHF	TGTGCCAGCAGTTTCGGGGATAGCAATCAGCCCCAGCATTTT
TRBJ1-1	.	TRBD1	TRBV5-1	CASSQRTGGMNTEAFF	TGCGCCAGCAGCCAACGGACAGGGGGCATGAACACTGAAGCTTTCTTT
TRBJ1-2	.	TRBD1	TRBV9	CASSEGQGADRDYGYTF	TGTGCCAGCAGCGAGGGACAGGGGGCCGATAGAGACTATGGCTACACCTTC
TRBJ1-2	.	TRBD1	TRBV18	CASSPQGQGSDGYTF	TGTGCCAGCTCACCCCAGGGACAGGGATCGGATGGCTACACCTTC
TRBJ2-2	few	.	TRBV19	CASSASTAWELFF	TGTGCCAGTAGTGCGTCTACAGCCTGGGAGCTGTTTTTT
TRBJ2-3	.	TRBD2	TRBV7-2	CASSLAGGRWDTQYF	TGTGCCAGCAGCCTAGCGGGAGGGCGCTGGGATACGCAGTATTTT